The rows below give T cell receptor beta chains drawn from one sample of a study of CD8 T cells in ankylosing spondylitis. TCRdb independently ran MiXCR on the 5' RACE reads; one entry per CDR3 protein. Of hundreds of thousands of distinct CDR3 sequences in the sample, roughly 12% were seen once. Sequencing used blood, either unsorted or a sorted T cell fraction (not recorded which). These receptors all come from a male donor with ankylosing spondylitis. CDR3s include the opening cysteine and the closing phenylalanine or tryptophan. The D gene is left open where the match is weak. The size field is filled for only some rows; it gives once, few, many or a size class.

j_gene: TRBJ2-3; v_gene: TRBV5-8; abundance: .; d_gene: TRBD1; CDR3aa: CASSPGTALVFTDTQYF; CDR3nt: TGTGCCAGCAGCCCCGGGACAGCCTTAGTATTCACAGATACGCAGTATTTT
j_gene: TRBJ2-1; v_gene: TRBV10-1; abundance: .; d_gene: TRBD1; CDR3aa: CASSPSGDRGHEQFF; CDR3nt: TGCGCCAGCAGCCCCTCAGGGGACAGGGGGCATGAGCAGTTCTTC
j_gene: TRBJ2-3; v_gene: TRBV4-2; abundance: .; d_gene: .; CDR3aa: CASSLRSGKEDTQYF; CDR3nt: TGTGCCAGCAGCCTGCGTAGCGGAAAGGAAGATACGCAGTATTTT
j_gene: TRBJ2-3; v_gene: TRBV29-1; abundance: few; d_gene: .; CDR3aa: CSVEVNDHFTSTDTQYF; CDR3nt: TGCAGCGTTGAAGTCAATGACCATTTTACAAGCACAGATACGCAGTATTTT
j_gene: TRBJ2-7; v_gene: TRBV6-6; abundance: .; d_gene: .; CDR3aa: CASKTQKAYEQYF; CDR3nt: TGTGCCAGCAAAACTCAAAAGGCCTACGAGCAGTACTTC
j_gene: TRBJ1-4; v_gene: TRBV30; abundance: .; d_gene: TRBD1; CDR3aa: CAWRTGDEKLFF; CDR3nt: TGTGCCTGGAGGACAGGGGACGAAAAACTGTTTTTT
j_gene: TRBJ1-2; v_gene: TRBV29-1; abundance: .; d_gene: .; CDR3aa: CSVEPLGANYGYTF; CDR3nt: TGCAGCGTAGAACCCCTAGGGGCTAACTATGGCTACACCTTC
j_gene: TRBJ1-1; v_gene: TRBV20-1; abundance: .; d_gene: .; CDR3aa: CSASGREDAEAFF; CDR3nt: TGCAGTGCTAGCGGCAGGGAAGACGCTGAAGCTTTCTTT
j_gene: TRBJ2-3; v_gene: TRBV9; abundance: few; d_gene: .; CDR3aa: CASSVVVADTQYF; CDR3nt: TGTGCCAGCAGCGTAGTTGTAGCAGATACGCAGTATTTT
j_gene: TRBJ2-6; v_gene: TRBV6-5; abundance: .; d_gene: TRBD2; CDR3aa: CASSFLSGRAAGANVLTF; CDR3nt: TGTGCCAGCAGTTTCTTGAGCGGGAGGGCCGCCGGGGCCAACGTCCTGACTTTC
j_gene: TRBJ2-7; v_gene: TRBV18; abundance: .; d_gene: TRBD1; CDR3aa: CASSTDRVTYEQYF; CDR3nt: TGTGCCAGCTCAACCGACAGGGTTACCTACGAGCAGTACTTC
j_gene: TRBJ2-3; v_gene: TRBV20-1; abundance: few; d_gene: .; CDR3aa: CSGLSRTDTQYF; CDR3nt: TGCAGTGGTCTCTCCCGAACAGATACGCAGTATTTT
j_gene: TRBJ2-7; v_gene: TRBV4-3; abundance: many; d_gene: TRBD2; CDR3aa: CASSPRFEGTSGGLSYEQYF; CDR3nt: TGCGCCAGCAGCCCCCGTTTCGAAGGGACTAGCGGGGGGTTATCCTACGAGCAGTACTTC
j_gene: TRBJ1-4; v_gene: TRBV7-2; abundance: few; d_gene: TRBD1; CDR3aa: CASSHGTGGRDEKLFF; CDR3nt: TGTGCCAGCAGCCACGGGACAGGGGGCAGGGATGAAAAACTGTTTTTT
j_gene: TRBJ2-7; v_gene: TRBV6-2/TRBV6-3; abundance: .; d_gene: TRBD2; CDR3aa: CASIQVRGGAYEQYF; CDR3nt: TGTGCCAGCATCCAGGTCCGCGGGGGGGCCTACGAGCAGTACTTC
j_gene: TRBJ2-7; v_gene: TRBV28; abundance: many; d_gene: TRBD2; CDR3aa: CASSISGTRTVEQYF; CDR3nt: TGTGCCAGCAGCATTTCCGGGACTAGGACTGTAGAGCAGTACTTC
j_gene: TRBJ2-7; v_gene: TRBV5-1; abundance: many; d_gene: .; CDR3aa: CASSLEGAYEQYF; CDR3nt: TGTGCCAGCAGCTTAGAGGGGGCCTACGAGCAGTACTTC
j_gene: TRBJ2-7; v_gene: TRBV29-1; abundance: .; d_gene: .; CDR3aa: CSVTWGPSYEQYF; CDR3nt: TGCAGCGTTACGTGGGGGCCTTCCTACGAGCAGTACTTC
j_gene: TRBJ2-3; v_gene: TRBV20-1; abundance: .; d_gene: .; CDR3aa: CSATQGGGTDTQYF; CDR3nt: TGCAGTGCTACTCAGGGGGGGGGCACAGATACGCAGTATTTT
j_gene: TRBJ2-7; v_gene: TRBV20-1; abundance: many; d_gene: .; CDR3aa: CSAREGLSYEQYF; CDR3nt: TGCAGTGCTAGAGAGGGTCTCTCCTACGAGCAGTACTTC
j_gene: TRBJ2-5; v_gene: TRBV20-1; abundance: .; d_gene: TRBD2; CDR3aa: CSALAGVLVETQYF; CDR3nt: TGCAGTGCTTTAGCGGGGGTCCTAGTGGAGACCCAGTACTTC
j_gene: TRBJ2-1; v_gene: TRBV11-2; abundance: .; d_gene: .; CDR3aa: CASSLGVPPDEQFF; CDR3nt: TGTGCCAGCAGCTTAGGGGTGCCCCCCGATGAGCAGTTCTTC
j_gene: TRBJ1-4; v_gene: TRBV7-9; abundance: .; d_gene: .; CDR3aa: CASSLGRRDPNEKLFF; CDR3nt: TGTGCCAGCAGCTTAGGAAGGAGGGATCCTAATGAAAAACTGTTTTTT
j_gene: TRBJ2-1; v_gene: TRBV5-1; abundance: few; d_gene: TRBD1; CDR3aa: CASSSDRTYNEQFF; CDR3nt: TGCGCCAGCAGCTCGGACAGGACCTACAATGAGCAGTTCTTC
j_gene: TRBJ2-7; v_gene: TRBV9; abundance: few; d_gene: TRBD2; CDR3aa: CASSGRLAGGGEQYF; CDR3nt: TGTGCCAGCAGCGGACGACTAGCGGGAGGGGGGGAGCAGTACTTC
j_gene: TRBJ2-7; v_gene: TRBV7-2; abundance: many; d_gene: .; CDR3aa: CASSLDSAGYEQYF; CDR3nt: TGTGCCAGCAGCTTAGATAGCGCGGGCTACGAGCAGTACTTC
j_gene: TRBJ2-7; v_gene: TRBV20-1; abundance: once; d_gene: .; CDR3aa: CSAGRSAYEQYF; CDR3nt: TGCAGTGCGGGACGGAGCGCCTACGAGCAGTACTTC
j_gene: TRBJ2-1; v_gene: TRBV5-1; abundance: many; d_gene: TRBD2; CDR3aa: CASSLARVAGVYNEQFF; CDR3nt: TGCGCCAGCAGCTTGGCCCGGGTGGCGGGAGTCTACAATGAGCAGTTCTTC
j_gene: TRBJ1-2; v_gene: TRBV20-1; abundance: .; d_gene: .; CDR3aa: CSARDKTNYGYTF; CDR3nt: TGCAGTGCTAGAGATAAGACTAACTATGGCTACACCTTC
j_gene: TRBJ2-1; v_gene: TRBV10-3; abundance: few; d_gene: TRBD2; CDR3aa: CAIEREGNEQFF; CDR3nt: TGTGCCATCGAGCGGGAGGGTAATGAGCAGTTCTTC
j_gene: TRBJ2-1; v_gene: TRBV9; abundance: few; d_gene: .; CDR3aa: CASSPGAAYYNEQFF; CDR3nt: TGTGCCAGCAGCCCGGGGGCGGCTTACTACAATGAGCAGTTCTTC
j_gene: TRBJ2-6; v_gene: TRBV11-1; abundance: few; d_gene: .; CDR3aa: CASSRTGANVLTF; CDR3nt: TGTGCCAGCAGCAGGACAGGGGCCAACGTCCTGACTTTC
j_gene: TRBJ2-3; v_gene: TRBV15; abundance: few; d_gene: .; CDR3aa: CATSRESSRYTDTQYF; CDR3nt: TGTGCCACCAGCAGAGAGTCTAGCCGATACACAGATACGCAGTATTTT
j_gene: TRBJ2-1; v_gene: TRBV29-1; abundance: many; d_gene: .; CDR3aa: CSVDVRGGNEQFF; CDR3nt: TGCAGCGTTGATGTCAGGGGAGGGAATGAGCAGTTCTTC
j_gene: TRBJ2-1; v_gene: TRBV20-1; abundance: .; d_gene: TRBD2; CDR3aa: CSARTSAMHEQFF; CDR3nt: TGCAGTGCTAGAACTAGCGCGATGCATGAGCAGTTCTTC
j_gene: TRBJ2-4; v_gene: TRBV4-3; abundance: .; d_gene: .; CDR3aa: CASSQDYTKNIQYF; CDR3nt: TGCGCCAGCAGCCAAGACTATACCAAAAACATTCAGTACTTC
j_gene: TRBJ2-3; v_gene: TRBV15; abundance: .; d_gene: .; CDR3aa: CATSTWTTTRDTQYF; CDR3nt: TGTGCCACCAGCACCTGGACTACGACTCGGGATACGCAGTATTTT
j_gene: TRBJ2-1; v_gene: TRBV18; abundance: few; d_gene: .; CDR3aa: CASSPGPEQFF; CDR3nt: TGTGCCAGCTCACCGGGACCCGAGCAGTTCTTC
j_gene: TRBJ2-7; v_gene: TRBV29-1; abundance: many; d_gene: TRBD2; CDR3aa: CSVGFSGGSYEQYF; CDR3nt: TGCAGCGTTGGGTTTAGCGGGGGGTCCTACGAGCAGTACTTC
j_gene: TRBJ2-2; v_gene: TRBV4-2; abundance: few; d_gene: .; CDR3aa: CASSQDLLDPGELFF; CDR3nt: TGTGCCAGCAGCCAAGATCTTTTAGATCCCGGGGAGCTGTTTTTT
j_gene: TRBJ2-5; v_gene: TRBV27; abundance: .; d_gene: .; CDR3aa: CAGQHQGGETQYF; CDR3nt: TGTGCCGGCCAGCACCAGGGAGGAGAGACCCAGTACTTC
j_gene: TRBJ2-5; v_gene: TRBV5-1; abundance: .; d_gene: .; CDR3aa: CASSFTNRDPRETQYF; CDR3nt: TGCGCCAGCAGCTTTACGAACCGGGACCCCCGGGAGACCCAGTACTTC
j_gene: TRBJ2-1; v_gene: TRBV11-1; abundance: .; d_gene: .; CDR3aa: CASSFDRFAYNEQFF; CDR3nt: TGTGCCAGCAGCTTCGATAGGTTCGCCTACAATGAGCAGTTCTTC
j_gene: TRBJ2-2; v_gene: TRBV6-6; abundance: .; d_gene: .; CDR3aa: CASSYYPGELFF; CDR3nt: TGTGCCAGCAGTTACTATCCTGGGGAGCTGTTTTTT
j_gene: TRBJ1-1; v_gene: TRBV5-1; abundance: few; d_gene: TRBD1; CDR3aa: CASSRDSSMNTEAFF; CDR3nt: TGCGCCAGCAGCCGGGACAGTTCCATGAACACTGAAGCTTTCTTT
j_gene: TRBJ2-7; v_gene: TRBV10-3; abundance: .; d_gene: .; CDR3aa: CAISEGNYRTYEQYF; CDR3nt: TGTGCCATCAGTGAGGGGAACTACCGAACCTACGAGCAGTACTTC
j_gene: TRBJ2-7; v_gene: TRBV20-1; abundance: .; d_gene: .; CDR3aa: CSAGQLRSSYEQYF; CDR3nt: TGCAGTGCTGGACAGCTACGGAGCTCCTACGAGCAGTACTTC
j_gene: TRBJ1-3; v_gene: TRBV12-3/TRBV12-4; abundance: .; d_gene: TRBD1; CDR3aa: CASRGTGRGNTIYF; CDR3nt: TGTGCCAGCAGAGGGACAGGAAGGGGAAACACCATATATTTT
j_gene: TRBJ2-7; v_gene: TRBV7-2; abundance: few; d_gene: .; CDR3aa: CASSLGVAPYEQYF; CDR3nt: TGTGCCAGCAGTTTAGGGGTGGCCCCCTACGAGCAGTACTTC
j_gene: TRBJ2-2; v_gene: TRBV5-1; abundance: few; d_gene: .; CDR3aa: CASSSGDTGELFF; CDR3nt: TGCGCCAGCAGCTCAGGGGACACCGGGGAGCTGTTTTTT
j_gene: TRBJ1-1; v_gene: TRBV20-1; abundance: .; d_gene: .; CDR3aa: CSALPGWGFREAFF; CDR3nt: TGCAGTGCGCTACCCGGGTGGGGTTTTCGTGAAGCTTTCTTT
j_gene: TRBJ1-1; v_gene: TRBV12-3/TRBV12-4; abundance: few; d_gene: .; CDR3aa: CASSFESGTEAFF; CDR3nt: TGTGCCAGCAGTTTCGAGTCCGGGACTGAAGCTTTCTTT
j_gene: TRBJ2-5; v_gene: TRBV20-1; abundance: few; d_gene: TRBD2; CDR3aa: CSATSGAPLGETQYF; CDR3nt: TGCAGTGCTACCAGCGGGGCTCCGCTTGGGGAGACCCAGTACTTC
j_gene: TRBJ1-2; v_gene: TRBV9; abundance: many; d_gene: .; CDR3aa: CASSIAQTGNYGYTF; CDR3nt: TGTGCCAGCAGCATCGCCCAGACAGGAAACTATGGCTACACCTTC
j_gene: TRBJ1-3; v_gene: TRBV11-2; abundance: .; d_gene: TRBD1; CDR3aa: CASSLERGRVNTIYF; CDR3nt: TGTGCCAGCAGCTTAGAGAGGGGGCGCGTAAACACCATATATTTT
j_gene: TRBJ2-1; v_gene: TRBV11-2; abundance: .; d_gene: .; CDR3aa: CASSLALRVNNEQFF; CDR3nt: TGTGCCAGCAGCTTAGCTCTAAGGGTAAACAATGAGCAGTTCTTC
j_gene: TRBJ2-5; v_gene: TRBV5-1; abundance: .; d_gene: TRBD1; CDR3aa: CASSWGQGLETQYF; CDR3nt: TGCGCCAGCAGCTGGGGACAGGGATTGGAGACCCAGTACTTC
j_gene: TRBJ1-2; v_gene: TRBV6-1; abundance: many; d_gene: TRBD1; CDR3aa: CASSQKGGNYGYTF; CDR3nt: TGTGCCAGCAGCCAGAAAGGGGGCAACTATGGCTACACCTTC